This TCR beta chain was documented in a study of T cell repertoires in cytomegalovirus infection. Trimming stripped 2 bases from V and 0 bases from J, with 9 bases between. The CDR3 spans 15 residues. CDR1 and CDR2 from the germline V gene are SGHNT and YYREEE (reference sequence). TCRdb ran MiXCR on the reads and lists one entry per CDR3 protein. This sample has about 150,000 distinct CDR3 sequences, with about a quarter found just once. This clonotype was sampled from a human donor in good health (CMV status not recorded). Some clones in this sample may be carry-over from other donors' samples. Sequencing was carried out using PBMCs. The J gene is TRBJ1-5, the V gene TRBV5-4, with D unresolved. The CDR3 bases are TGTGCCAGCAGCTTAGACCCGTATAGCAATCAGCCCCAGCATTTT. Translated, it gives CASSLDPYSNQPQHF. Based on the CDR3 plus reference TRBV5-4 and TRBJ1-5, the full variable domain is ETGVTQSPTHLIKTRGQQVTLRCSSQSGHNTVSWYQQALGQGPQFIFQYYREEENGRGNFPPRFSGLQFPNYSSELNVNALELDDSALYLCASSLDPYSNQPQHFGDGTRLSIL.